The following is a T cell receptor (beta chain) sequence with its context. Authors' analysis steps: From reference gene primer amplification, estimates of nucleated cell counts were derived. Here immunoSEQ multiplex PCR was the method, and the copy in TCRdb shows in-frame clones only, minus some. The DNA gave D and trimming, while V, J and clone size come from that table. Of about 170,000 clones in the sample, about 88% are singletons; the top ten hold 7%. The sample comes from a study of blood T cell repertoires in COVID-19. For the study at large: The study drew acute and convalescent COVID-19 samples from the United States, Italy and Spain. T cells, B-cell-depleted T cells, or PBMCs supplied cDNA or gDNA.

The source is a woman older than 75 in a cohort sampled during active or convalescent COVID-19. The sample comprised peripheral blood.

The CDR3 loop is CSGSQLETQYF. CDR3 DNA sequence: TGCAGTGGCTCTCAGTTGGAGACCCAGTACTTC. The rearrangement links TRBV20-1 to TRBJ2-5; no clear D gene. Germline CDR1 and CDR2: DFQATT and SNEGSKA (reference sequence). V was trimmed by 7 bases and J by 5 bases, leaving 11 bases between them. The CDR3 extends over 11 amino acids.